A selection of T cell receptor beta chains follows, all from one sample in a study of blood T cell repertoires in COVID-19. Clones were read by immunoSEQ multiplex PCR, and TCRdb kept only the in-frame ones, dropping some. The data show over 85,000 clones, more than 70% seen once. Sequenced sample: peripheral blood. The receptor source for this set is a man in his 70s with acute or convalescent COVID-19. Both conserved end residues are part of each CDR3. D genes are given only for firm matches. Some rows have no size entry. The others give once, few or many, or a class for an expanded clone.

CDR3 DNA	CDR3 protein	V gene	J gene	D gene	clone size
TGTGCCAGCAGTTTTGGGGGGTGGCGGAGCTCCTACAATGAGCAGTTCTTC	CASSFGGWRSSYNEQFF	TRBV28	TRBJ2-1	-	-
TGTGCCATCAGCCCGGGACTGCATTCCTACGAGCAGTACTTC	CAISPGLHSYEQYF	TRBV10-3	TRBJ2-7	-	-
TGTGCCAGCAGCCAAGGACAGGGGTCCCCCCGTGGCTCCTACAATGAGCAGTTCTTC	CASSQGQGSPRGSYNEQFF	TRBV28	TRBJ2-1	TRBD1	few
TGCGCCAGCAGCTTCGGGGACAGCGTTAACTATGGCTACACCTTC	CASSFGDSVNYGYTF	TRBV5-1	TRBJ1-2	TRBD1	once
TGCAGCGTGGGGGGGAGCTCCTACAATGAGCAGTTCTTC	CSVGGSSYNEQFF	TRBV29-1	TRBJ2-1	TRBD2	-
TGTGCCAGCAGGGAGGGACAGGGCCTAGCCTACGAGCAGTACTTC	CASREGQGLAYEQYF	TRBV25-1	TRBJ2-7	TRBD1	-
TGTGCCAGCTATCCGGGACAGGGGAGAGCTAACTATGGCTACACCTTC	CASYPGQGRANYGYTF	TRBV27	TRBJ1-2	TRBD1	-
TGTGCCAGCCGCCTAATTCGGGAGGGAACCTACGAGCAGTACTTC	CASRLIREGTYEQYF	TRBV28	TRBJ2-7	TRBD2	-
TGTGCCAGCAGCTTACAGTACTCCTACGAGCAGTACTTC	CASSLQYSYEQYF	TRBV6-5	TRBJ2-7	-	-
TGTGCTAGCAGCTTAGAGCGAGTAGCGGGAGGGCCAGATACGCAGTATTTT	CASSLERVAGGPDTQYF	TRBV7-7	TRBJ2-3	TRBD2	few
TGCGCCAGCAGCCATTCCGCAGGGACTAGCGGGAACGAGCAGTACTTC	CASSHSAGTSGNEQYF	TRBV4-1	TRBJ2-7	TRBD2	-
TGTGCCAGCACCCCAGGGCCCAATCAGCCCCAGCATTTT	CASTPGPNQPQHF	TRBV7-2	TRBJ1-5	-	few
TGTGCCAGCAGCTTAACTAGCGGGAGGGCTGGCTCCTACAATGAGCAGTTCTTC	CASSLTSGRAGSYNEQFF	TRBV7-6	TRBJ2-1	TRBD2	few
TGTGCCAGCAGTTTGGCTGGGACAGGGGCTCATTACGAGCAGTACTTC	CASSLAGTGAHYEQYF	TRBV27	TRBJ2-7	TRBD1	-
TGTGCCAGCAGCCTCGACAGGCTAAGCATCGAAGCTTTCTTT	CASSLDRLSIEAFF	TRBV11-1	TRBJ1-1	-	few
TGTGCCTGGAGTCAAAGGTTAAGAGGCGAAGCTTTCTTT	CAWSQRLRGEAFF	TRBV30	TRBJ1-1	-	-
TGTGCCAGCAGCCCCCCCGGGGTGGGGTATGACGAGCAGTACTTC	CASSPPGVGYDEQYF	TRBV28	TRBJ2-7	-	-
TGTGCTAGCAGCCTGGGACAGGGGGGCTCCTACGAGCAGTACTTC	CASSLGQGGSYEQYF	TRBV7-7	TRBJ2-7	TRBD1	once